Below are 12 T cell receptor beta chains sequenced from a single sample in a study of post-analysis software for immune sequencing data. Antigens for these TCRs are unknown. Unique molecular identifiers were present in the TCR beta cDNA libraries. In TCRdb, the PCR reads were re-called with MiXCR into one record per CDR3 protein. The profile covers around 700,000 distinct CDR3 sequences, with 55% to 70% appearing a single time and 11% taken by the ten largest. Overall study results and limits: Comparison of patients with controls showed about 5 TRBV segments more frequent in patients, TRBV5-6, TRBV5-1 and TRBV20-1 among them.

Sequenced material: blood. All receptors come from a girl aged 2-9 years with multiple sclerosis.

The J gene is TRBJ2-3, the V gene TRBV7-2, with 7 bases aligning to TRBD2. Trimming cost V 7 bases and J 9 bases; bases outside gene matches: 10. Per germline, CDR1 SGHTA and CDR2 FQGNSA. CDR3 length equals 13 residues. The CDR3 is CASNPGGGRTQYF. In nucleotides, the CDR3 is TGTGCCAGCAACCCGGGCGGGGGAAGAACGCAGTATTTT.

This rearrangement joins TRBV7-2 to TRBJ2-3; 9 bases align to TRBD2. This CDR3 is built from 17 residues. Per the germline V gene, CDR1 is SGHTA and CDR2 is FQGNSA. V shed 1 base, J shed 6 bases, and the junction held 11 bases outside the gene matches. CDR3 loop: CASSLGRRGGAVDTQYF. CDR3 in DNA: TGTGCCAGCAGCTTAGGACGGCGCGGGGGGGCGGTGGATACGCAGTATTTT.

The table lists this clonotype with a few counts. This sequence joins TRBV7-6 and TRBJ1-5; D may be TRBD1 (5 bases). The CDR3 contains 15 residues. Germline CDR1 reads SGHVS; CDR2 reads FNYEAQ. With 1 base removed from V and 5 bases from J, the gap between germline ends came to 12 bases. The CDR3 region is CASSLGQGRHQPQHF. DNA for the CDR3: TGTGCCAGCAGCTTAGGTCAGGGCCGCCATCAGCCCCAGCATTTT.

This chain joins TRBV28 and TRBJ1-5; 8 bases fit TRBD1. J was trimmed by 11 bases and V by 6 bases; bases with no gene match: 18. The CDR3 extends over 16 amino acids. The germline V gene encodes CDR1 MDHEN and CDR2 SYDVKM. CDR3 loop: CASSPGSNRGELAQHF. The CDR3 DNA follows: TGTGCCAGCAGCCCAGGGAGTAACAGGGGGGAGCTAGCCCAGCATTTT.

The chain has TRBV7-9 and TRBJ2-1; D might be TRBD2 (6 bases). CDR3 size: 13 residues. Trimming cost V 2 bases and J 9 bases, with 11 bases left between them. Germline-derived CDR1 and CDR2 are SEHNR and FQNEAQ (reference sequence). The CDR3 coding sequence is TGTGCCAGCAGCTTAAGCGGGCCGGGTGAGCAGTTCTTC. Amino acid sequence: CASSLSGPGEQFF.

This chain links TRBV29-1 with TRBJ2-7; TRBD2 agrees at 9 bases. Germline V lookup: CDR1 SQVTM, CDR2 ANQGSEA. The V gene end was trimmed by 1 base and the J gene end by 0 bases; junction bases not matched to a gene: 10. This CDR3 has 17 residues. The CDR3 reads CSVEAYETSGISYEQYF. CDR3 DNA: TGCAGCGTTGAAGCCTACGAGACTAGCGGTATCTCCTACGAGCAGTACTTC.

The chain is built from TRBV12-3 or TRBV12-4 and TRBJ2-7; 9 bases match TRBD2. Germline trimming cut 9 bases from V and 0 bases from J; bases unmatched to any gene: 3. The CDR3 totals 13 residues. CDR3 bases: TGTGCCAGTAAGCGGGGGGCCTCCTACGAGCAGTACTTC. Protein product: CASKRGASYEQYF.

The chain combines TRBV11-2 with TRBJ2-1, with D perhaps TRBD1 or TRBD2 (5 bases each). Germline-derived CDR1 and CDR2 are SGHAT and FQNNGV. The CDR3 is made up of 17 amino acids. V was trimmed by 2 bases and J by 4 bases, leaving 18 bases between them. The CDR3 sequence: CASSLNWRPGAYNEQFF. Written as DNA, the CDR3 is TGTGCCAGCAGCTTAAACTGGCGTCCCGGGGCTTACAATGAGCAGTTCTTC.

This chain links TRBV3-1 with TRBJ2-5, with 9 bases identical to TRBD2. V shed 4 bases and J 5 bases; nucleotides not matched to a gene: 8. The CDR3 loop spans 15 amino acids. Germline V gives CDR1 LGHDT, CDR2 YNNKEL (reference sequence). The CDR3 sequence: CASSPTPSGGETQYF. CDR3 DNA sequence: TGTGCCAGCAGCCCCACACCGAGCGGGGGGGAGACCCAGTACTTC.

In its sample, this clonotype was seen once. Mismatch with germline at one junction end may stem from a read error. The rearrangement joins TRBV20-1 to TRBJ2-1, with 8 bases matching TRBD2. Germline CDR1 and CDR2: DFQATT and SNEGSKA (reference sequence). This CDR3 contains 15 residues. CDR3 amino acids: CSARQRGLSHNEQFF. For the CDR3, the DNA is TGCAGTGCAAGGCAGCGGGGGCTCTCCCACAATGAGCAGTTCTTC.

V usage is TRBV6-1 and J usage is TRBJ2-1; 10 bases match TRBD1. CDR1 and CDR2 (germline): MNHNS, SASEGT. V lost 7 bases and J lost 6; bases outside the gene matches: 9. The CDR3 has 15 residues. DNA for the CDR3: TGTGCCAGCACTCCCGGGACAGGGGCTGGCAATGAGCAGTTCTTC. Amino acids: CASTPGTGAGNEQFF.

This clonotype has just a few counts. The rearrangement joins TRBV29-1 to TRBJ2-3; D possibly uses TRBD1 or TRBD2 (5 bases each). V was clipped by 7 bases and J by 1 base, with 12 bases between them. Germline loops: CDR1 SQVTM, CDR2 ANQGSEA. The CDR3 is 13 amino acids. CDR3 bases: TGCAGCGCAGGGTGGGGAGGCACAGATACGCAGTATTTT. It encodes CSAGWGGTDTQYF.